Listed below are T cell receptor beta chains from one sample, sequenced in a study of blood T cell repertoires in COVID-19. The protocol was immunoSEQ multiplex PCR, while the TCRdb copy is restricted to in-frame clones and leaves out a portion. This sample has tens of thousands of clones, with approximately 85% found just once. The sequenced sample was peripheral blood. These receptors came from a human donor in a cohort sampled during active COVID-19. Each CDR3 is given with its conserved first and last residue. D genes are given only for firm matches. The size of a clone is reported for some rows only, either as once, few or many, or as a class for expanded clones.

v_call: TRBV5-5
clone_size: .
d_call: TRBD2
j_call: TRBJ2-3
cdr3_aa: CASSLGGGASTQYF
cdr3_nt: TGTGCCAGCAGCTTGGGCGGGGGGGCCAGTACGCAGTATTTT

v_call: TRBV19
clone_size: .
d_call: .
j_call: TRBJ1-1
cdr3_aa: CASTLSGDLNTEAFF
cdr3_nt: TGTGCCAGTACCCTCTCAGGGGATTTGAACACTGAAGCTTTCTTT

v_call: TRBV6-2/TRBV6-3
clone_size: .
d_call: TRBD2
j_call: TRBJ2-1
cdr3_aa: CASSPLGLSNEQFF
cdr3_nt: TGTGCCAGCAGTCCCCTGGGACTATCAAATGAGCAGTTCTTC

v_call: TRBV10-1
clone_size: once
d_call: .
j_call: TRBJ1-1
cdr3_aa: CASSEGSGIGRSTEAFF
cdr3_nt: TGCGCCAGCAGTGAGGGGTCCGGCATTGGGCGAAGTACTGAAGCTTTCTTT

v_call: TRBV6-5
clone_size: .
d_call: .
j_call: TRBJ1-2
cdr3_aa: CASSYSGTKNYGYTF
cdr3_nt: TGTGCCAGCAGTTACTCCGGGACAAAGAACTATGGCTACACCTTC

v_call: TRBV4-3
clone_size: .
d_call: .
j_call: TRBJ2-3
cdr3_aa: CASSQGTWRDTQYF
cdr3_nt: TGCGCCAGCAGCCAAGGGACTTGGCGGGATACGCAGTATTTT

v_call: TRBV19
clone_size: .
d_call: TRBD1
j_call: TRBJ1-5
cdr3_aa: CASSIGTESANQPQHF
cdr3_nt: TGTGCCAGTAGTATCGGGACAGAAAGTGCCAATCAGCCCCAGCATTTT

v_call: TRBV9
clone_size: .
d_call: TRBD2
j_call: TRBJ2-2
cdr3_aa: CASSAGGAGTGELFF
cdr3_nt: TGTGCCAGCAGCGCCGGGGGGGCAGGCACCGGGGAGCTGTTTTTT

v_call: TRBV25-1
clone_size: .
d_call: TRBD1
j_call: TRBJ2-7
cdr3_aa: CASSAGQGWDEQYF
cdr3_nt: TGTGCCAGCAGTGCGGGACAGGGTTGGGACGAGCAGTACTTC

v_call: TRBV6-2/TRBV6-3
clone_size: .
d_call: .
j_call: TRBJ2-3
cdr3_aa: CASSYLWTSTDTQYF
cdr3_nt: TGTGCCAGCAGTTACCTTTGGACTTCCACAGATACGCAGTATTTT

v_call: TRBV10-2
clone_size: .
d_call: TRBD2
j_call: TRBJ2-5
cdr3_aa: CASTAGGHETQYF
cdr3_nt: TGCGCCAGCACCGCGGGGGGGCACGAGACCCAGTACTTC

v_call: TRBV24-1
clone_size: .
d_call: TRBD2
j_call: TRBJ2-5
cdr3_aa: CATAATSGGMETQYF
cdr3_nt: TGTGCCACCGCTGCTACTAGCGGGGGGATGGAGACCCAGTACTTC

v_call: TRBV3-1/TRBV3-2
clone_size: .
d_call: TRBD2
j_call: TRBJ2-1
cdr3_aa: CASSQGLAGASGEQFF
cdr3_nt: TGTGCCAGCAGCCAGGGACTAGCGGGGGCCTCGGGTGAGCAGTTCTTC

v_call: TRBV18
clone_size: .
d_call: TRBD1
j_call: TRBJ1-2
cdr3_aa: CASSTGQGSDGYTF
cdr3_nt: TGTGCCAGCTCAACAGGACAGGGGTCTGATGGCTACACCTTC

v_call: TRBV5-1
clone_size: .
d_call: .
j_call: TRBJ1-6
cdr3_aa: CASSYGQWQSGGPDSPLHF
cdr3_nt: TGCGCCAGCAGTTACGGCCAGTGGCAAAGTGGGGGCCCGGATTCACCCCTCCACTTT

v_call: TRBV5-4
clone_size: .
d_call: TRBD1
j_call: TRBJ1-5
cdr3_aa: CASSQDRGNNQPQHF
cdr3_nt: TGTGCCAGCAGCCAGGACAGGGGAAACAATCAGCCCCAGCATTTT

v_call: TRBV6-5
clone_size: once
d_call: .
j_call: TRBJ2-1
cdr3_aa: CASSYSKSDNEQFF
cdr3_nt: TGTGCCAGCAGTTACTCGAAATCGGACAATGAGCAGTTCTTC

v_call: TRBV19
clone_size: few
d_call: .
j_call: TRBJ1-5
cdr3_aa: CASGEERNQPQHF
cdr3_nt: TGTGCCAGTGGCGAGGAACGCAATCAGCCCCAGCATTTT

v_call: TRBV6-2/TRBV6-3
clone_size: .
d_call: .
j_call: TRBJ2-7
cdr3_aa: CASSYGLSGSYEQYF
cdr3_nt: TGTGCCAGCAGTTACGGGTTGTCAGGGTCCTACGAGCAGTACTTC

v_call: TRBV30
clone_size: .
d_call: .
j_call: TRBJ1-4
cdr3_aa: CAWSPKGPGGEKLFF
cdr3_nt: TGTGCCTGGAGTCCTAAGGGGCCGGGAGGTGAAAAACTGTTTTTT

v_call: TRBV29-1
clone_size: .
d_call: .
j_call: TRBJ2-7
cdr3_aa: CSAEGGPHEQYF
cdr3_nt: TGCAGCGCTGAAGGGGGGCCGCACGAGCAGTACTTC

v_call: TRBV12-5
clone_size: .
d_call: .
j_call: TRBJ2-1
cdr3_aa: CASGPKGSGEQFF
cdr3_nt: TGTGCTAGTGGTCCGAAGGGGTCTGGTGAGCAGTTCTTC